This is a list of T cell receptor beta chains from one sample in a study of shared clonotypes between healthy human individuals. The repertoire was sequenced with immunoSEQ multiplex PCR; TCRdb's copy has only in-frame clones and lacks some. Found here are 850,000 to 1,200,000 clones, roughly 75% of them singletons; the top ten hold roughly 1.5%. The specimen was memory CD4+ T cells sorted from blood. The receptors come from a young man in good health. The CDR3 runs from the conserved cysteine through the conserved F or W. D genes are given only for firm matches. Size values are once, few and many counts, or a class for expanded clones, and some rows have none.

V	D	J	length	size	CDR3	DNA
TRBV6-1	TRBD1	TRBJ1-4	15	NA	CASRTGQAENEKLFF	TGTGCCAGCAGGACCGGACAGGCGGAAAATGAAAAACTGTTTTTT
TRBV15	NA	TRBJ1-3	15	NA	CATSRVVTAGNTIYF	TGTGCCACCAGCAGAGTAGTGACGGCTGGAAACACCATATATTTT
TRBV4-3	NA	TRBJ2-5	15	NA	CASSQDYRGGETQYF	TGCGCCAGCAGCCAAGATTACAGGGGAGGAGAGACCCAGTACTTC
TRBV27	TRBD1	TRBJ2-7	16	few	CASSQLGQGRSYEQYF	TGTGCCAGCAGTCAGCTGGGACAGGGAAGGTCCTACGAGCAGTACTTC
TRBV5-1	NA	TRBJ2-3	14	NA	CASTERAPTDTQYF	TGCGCCAGCACTGAGCGGGCCCCCACAGATACGCAGTATTTT
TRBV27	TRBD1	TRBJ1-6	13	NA	CASRGQKNSPLHF	TGTGCCAGCAGGGGACAGAAAAATTCACCCCTCCACTTT
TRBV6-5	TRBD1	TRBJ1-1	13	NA	CASSRTGGTEAFF	TGTGCCAGCAGCCGTACAGGGGGAACTGAAGCTTTCTTT
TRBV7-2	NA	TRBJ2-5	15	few	CASSLGGSGKETQYF	TGTGCCAGCAGCTTGGGGGGTAGCGGCAAAGAGACCCAGTACTTC
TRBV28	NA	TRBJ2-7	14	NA	CASSTSLGSGEQYF	NA
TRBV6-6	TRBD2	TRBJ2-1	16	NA	CASTLRLAGGGNEQFF	TGTGCCAGCACTTTAAGACTAGCGGGAGGGGGGAATGAGCAGTTCTTC
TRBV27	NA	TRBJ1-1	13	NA	CASSLSRDTEAFF	TGTGCCAGCAGTTTATCTCGCGACACTGAAGCTTTCTTT
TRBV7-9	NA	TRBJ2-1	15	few	CATPLLAVERNEQFF	TGTGCCACCCCTCTATTAGCGGTCGAAAGGAATGAGCAGTTCTTC
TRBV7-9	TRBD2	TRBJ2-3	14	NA	CASSESGGTDTQYF	TGTGCCAGCAGCGAGAGCGGGGGCACAGATACGCAGTATTTT
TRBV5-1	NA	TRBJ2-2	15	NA	CASSWGGSNTGELFF	TGCGCCAGCAGCTGGGGCGGCAGTAACACCGGGGAGCTGTTTTTT
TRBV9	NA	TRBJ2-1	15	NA	CASSETGDTYNEQFF	TGTGCCAGCAGCGAGACGGGAGACACCTACAATGAGCAGTTCTTC
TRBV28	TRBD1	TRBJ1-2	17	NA	CASTLDRVAVMGYGYTF	TGTGCCAGCACCCTCGACAGGGTGGCAGTAATGGGCTATGGCTACACCTTC
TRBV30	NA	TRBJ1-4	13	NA	CAWRGGHYEKLFF	TGTGCCTGGAGGGGGGGCCATTATGAAAAACTGTTTTTT
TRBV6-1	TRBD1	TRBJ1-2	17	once	CASSEALHGQGGYGYTF	TGTGCCAGCAGTGAAGCGCTTCATGGACAGGGTGGTTATGGCTACACCTTC
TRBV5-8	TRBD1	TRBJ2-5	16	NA	CASSLYRGQGSETQYF	TGTGCCAGCAGCCTGTACAGGGGGCAAGGGTCCGAGACCCAGTACTTC
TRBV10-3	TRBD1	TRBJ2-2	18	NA	CAISAVGTGDKNTGELFF	TGTGCCATCAGTGCCGTGGGGACAGGGGATAAAAACACCGGGGAGCTGTTTTTT
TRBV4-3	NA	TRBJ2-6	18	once	CASSSMRASQSRANVLTF	TGCGCCAGCAGCAGTATGAGAGCGTCACAAAGTCGGGCCAACGTCCTGACTTTC
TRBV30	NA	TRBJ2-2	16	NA	CAWSLTVRSDTGELFF	TGTGCCTGGAGCCTTACGGTGCGGAGTGATACCGGGGAGCTGTTTTTT
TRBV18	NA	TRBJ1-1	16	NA	CASTYQIQSSNTEAFF	TGTGCCAGCACCTACCAAATACAGTCCTCGAACACTGAAGCTTTCTTT
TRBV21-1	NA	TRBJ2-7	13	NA	CASSAGTSYEQYF	TGTGCCAGCAGCGCCGGGACCTCCTACGAGCAGTACTTC
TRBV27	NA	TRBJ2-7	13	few	CASSRQADYEQYF	TGTGCCAGCAGTCGACAGGCAGACTACGAGCAGTACTTC
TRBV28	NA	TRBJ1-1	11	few	CASSLLKMAFF	TGTGCCAGCAGTTTATTGAAGATGGCTTTCTTT
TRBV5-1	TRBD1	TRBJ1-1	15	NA	CASAYSGTGGTEAFF	TGCGCCAGCGCCTACTCCGGGACAGGGGGCACTGAAGCTTTCTTT
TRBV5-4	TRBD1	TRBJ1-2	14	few	CASSQQDRGGGYTF	TGTGCCAGCAGCCAACAAGACAGGGGAGGAGGCTACACCTTC
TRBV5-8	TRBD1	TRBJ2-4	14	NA	CASSGRQGTNIQYF	TGTGCCAGCAGCGGAAGACAGGGGACAAACATTCAGTACTTC
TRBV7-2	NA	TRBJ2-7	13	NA	CASSSEQGNEQYF	TGTGCCAGCAGCTCTGAACAGGGAAACGAGCAGTACTTC
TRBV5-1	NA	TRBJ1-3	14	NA	CASSQQGRANTIYF	TGCGCCAGCAGCCAGCAGGGCAGGGCAAACACCATATATTTT
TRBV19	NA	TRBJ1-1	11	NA	CASSTRIEAFF	TGTGCCAGTAGTACGCGAATTGAAGCTTTCTTT
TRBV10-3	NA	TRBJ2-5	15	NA	CAISESVRGVETQYF	TGTGCCATCAGTGAGTCCGTTAGGGGGGTAGAGACCCAGTACTTC